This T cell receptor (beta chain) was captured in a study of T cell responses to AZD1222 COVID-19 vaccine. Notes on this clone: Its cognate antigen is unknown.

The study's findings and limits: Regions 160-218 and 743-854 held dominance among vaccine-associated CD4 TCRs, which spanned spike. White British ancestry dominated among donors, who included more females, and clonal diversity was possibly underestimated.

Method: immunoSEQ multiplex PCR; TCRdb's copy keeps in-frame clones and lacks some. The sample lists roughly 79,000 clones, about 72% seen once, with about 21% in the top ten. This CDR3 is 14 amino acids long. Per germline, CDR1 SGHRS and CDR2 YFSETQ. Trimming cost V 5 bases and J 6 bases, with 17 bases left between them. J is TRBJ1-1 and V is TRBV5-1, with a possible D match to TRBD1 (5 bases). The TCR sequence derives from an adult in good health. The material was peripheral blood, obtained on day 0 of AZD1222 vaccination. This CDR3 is CASSPGGEVAEAFF. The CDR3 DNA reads TGCGCCAGCAGTCCCGGGGGGGAAGTGGCTGAAGCTTTCTTT.